This T cell receptor (beta chain) was recovered during a study of T cell repertoires in cytomegalovirus infection. This clonotype was picked up many times. MiXCR was run by TCRdb on the reads, yielding one entry per CDR3 protein. There are about 230,000 distinct CDR3 sequences in the sample; approximately 22% occur only once, and around a sixth lies in the top ten. V was clipped by 10 bases and J by 4 bases, with 16 bases between them. The CDR3 covers 13 residues. The sample taken for sequencing was CD8+ T cells from PBMCs. The chain combines TRBV12-3 or TRBV12-4 with TRBJ1-1, with D hard to call. This clonotype was sampled from a human donor in good health (CMV status not recorded). Some clones in this sample may be carry-over from other donors' samples. CDR3 sequence (DNA): TGTGCCACCCAAACCCTCACGGGCACTGAAGCTTTCTTT. Translation gives CATQTLTGTEAFF.